The next 27 T cell receptor beta chains were all read from a single sample in a study of blood T cell repertoires in COVID-19 (dated by TCRdb to about 2020). The library was prepared using the immunoSEQ multiplex PCR assay. Here the immuneACCESS table is served through TCRdb, limited to in-frame sequences with V and J called. Missing clones are a known gap in these copies; in checked studies unresolved V genes cover under half, and the rest lacks a known reason. The sample includes around 290,000 clones, with about 93% observed a single time. Of the sample, around 1.1% is held by the ten largest clones. Material for sequencing was PBMCs or T cells enriched from blood (not recorded which). The origin of the receptors is a woman between 25 and 40 years old who had recovered from COVID-19.

This sequence joins TRBV28 and TRBJ1-5; a possible D gene is TRBD1 (5 bases). Germline V gene lookup returns CDR1 MDHEN and CDR2 SYDVKM. This CDR3 spans 14 amino acids. V gave up 6 bases and J gave up 3 bases, with 12 bases separating them. For the CDR3, the DNA is TGTGCCAGCAGCGCAGGGATAATCAATCAGCCCCAGCATTTT. As protein: CASSAGIINQPQHF.

This clone was seen once. The J gene is TRBJ1-4, the V gene TRBV4-1; no clear D. The CDR3 is 17 amino acids. V was pared by 1 base and J by 0 bases, with 12 bases between. The germline gives CDR1 MGHRA, CDR2 YSYEKL. The CDR3, as DNA: TGCGCCAGCAGCCAAGGTATCGGTTCGTCAACTAATGAAAAACTGTTTTTT. Translating gives CASSQGIGSSTNEKLFF.

The V gene is TRBV4-3, the J gene TRBJ2-7, with a weak D call TRBD2 (6 bases). CDR1 and CDR2 from the germline V gene are LGHNA and YSLEER. The V end was cut by 0 bases, the J end by 0 bases, with 9 bases between. The CDR3 loop spans 15 amino acids. CDR3: CASSQERGFSYEQYF. The DNA of the CDR3 is TGCGCCAGCAGCCAAGAACGGGGGTTCTCCTACGAGCAGTACTTC.

This chain links TRBV5-6 with TRBJ2-7; 9 bases fit TRBD2. CDR1 is SGHDT, CDR2 YYEEEE, per germline. The CDR3 length is 16 residues. V gave up 5 bases and J gave up 3 bases; unmatched junction bases: 12. This chain's CDR3 is CASSYDSGTSLYEQYF. Here the CDR3 DNA reads TGTGCCAGCAGTTACGATTCCGGGACTAGCCTCTACGAGCAGTACTTC.

The chain couples TRBV6-5 to TRBJ1-3, with 8 bases lining up with TRBD1. The CDR3 consists of 13 residues. Germline trimming cut 8 bases from V and 5 bases from J; bases unmatched to any gene: 5. The germline gives CDR1 MNHEY, CDR2 SVGAGI. CDR3 sequence: CASATGGRNTIYF. CDR3 DNA sequence: TGTGCCAGCGCCACAGGGGGAAGAAACACCATATATTTT.

V usage is TRBV3-1 (or the pseudogene TRBV3-2) and J usage is TRBJ1-2, with D hard to call. Germline V gene sequence: CDR1 LGHDT, CDR2 YNNKEL (reference sequence). V lost 1 base, J lost 4 bases, and 13 bases lay in between. The CDR3 length is 15 residues. The chain's CDR3 is CASSQGPTGSYGYTF. CDR3 bases: TGTGCCAGCAGCCAAGGCCCAACGGGGAGCTATGGCTACACCTTC.

V usage is TRBV5-4 and J usage is TRBJ2-5, with TRBD1 matching 11 bases. This CDR3 is 13 amino acids long. Germline CDR1 is SGHNT and CDR2 is YYREEE (reference sequence). J was trimmed by 4 bases and V by 4 bases; bases with no gene match: 0. CDR3 sequence (DNA): TGTGCCAGCAGCGGGACAGGGGGAGAGACCCAGTACTTC. Protein: CASSGTGGETQYF.

The chain links TRBV30 to TRBJ1-1, with unresolved D. Trimming stripped 2 bases from V and 10 bases from J, with 11 bases between. This CDR3 comprises 11 residues. Germline lookup yields CDR1 GTSNPN and CDR2 SVGIG (reference sequence). The CDR3 region has the DNA TGTGCCTGGAGTCTCTGGGAGGGAGCTTTCTTT. Translation: CAWSLWEGAFF.

Written as DNA, the CDR3 is TGTGCCAGCAGCTTAGGGCGAGGGGGCACTGAAGCTTTCTTT. Its protein product is CASSLGRGGTEAFF. The chain is built from TRBV11-2 and TRBJ1-1; D might be TRBD1 (6 bases). The CDR3 runs 14 residues. Germline assignment: CDR1 SGHAT and CDR2 FQNNGV. Trimming took 1 base from V and 4 from J, leaving 10 bases between them.

V is TRBV6-5 and J is TRBJ2-1; D is possibly TRBD2 (7 bases). Germline CDR1 MNHEY, CDR2 SVGAGI. The CDR3 has 15 residues. Trimming cost V 4 bases and J 5 bases, with 15 bases left between them. CDR3 DNA: TGTGCCAGCAGTTCAGTAGGGGGAGGGGACAATGAGCAGTTCTTC. Translating it yields CASSSVGGGDNEQFF.

The chain employs TRBV5-1 and TRBJ2-5; D not resolved. Deletions cut 2 bases from V and 3 bases from J, with 5 bases between. The germline gives CDR1 SGHRS, CDR2 YFSETQ. The CDR3 loop spans 12 amino acids. Written as DNA, the CDR3 is TGCGCCAGCAGCTTTGCGGAAGAGACCCAGTACTTC. Amino acid sequence: CASSFAEETQYF.

The V and J genes are TRBV19 and TRBJ1-2, with a weak D call TRBD1 (6 bases). CDR3 length equals 13 residues. V was cut by 6 bases and J by 7 bases, with 15 bases left in between. Germline assignment: CDR1 LNHDA and CDR2 SQIVND (reference sequence). The chain's CDR3 is CASSLQGYSGYTF. The CDR3 bases are TGTGCCAGTAGCCTGCAGGGGTACAGTGGCTACACCTTC.

The chain couples TRBV28 to TRBJ1-5, with TRBD1 as a possible D gene (5 bases). Germline-derived CDR1 and CDR2 are MDHEN and SYDVKM. Trimming took off 4 bases at V and 7 bases at J, with 26 bases between the two ends. The CDR3 runs to 18 residues. CDR3 coding DNA: TGTGCCAGCAGTTCGGCAGGGCAACCCTCAGAGGTGGTCCAGCCCCAGCATTTT. Amino acid sequence: CASSSAGQPSEVVQPQHF. The whole variable domain, remainder taken from reference TRBV28 and TRBJ1-5, is DVKVTQSSRYLVKRTGEKVFLECVQDMDHENMFWYRQDPGLGLRLIYFSYDVKMKEKGDIPEGYSVSREKKERFSLILESASTNQTSMYLCASSSAGQPSEVVQPQHFGDGTRLSIL.

V gene TRBV10-3 combines with J gene TRBJ2-2, with 9 bases lining up with TRBD1. J was trimmed by 4 bases and V by 7 bases; bases with no gene match: 4. Germline lookup yields CDR1 ENHRY and CDR2 SYGVKD. CDR3 length: 14 amino acids. In nucleotides, the CDR3 is TGTGCCATCATGGGACAGGGAACCACCGGGGAGCTGTTTTTT. It specifies CAIMGQGTTGELFF.

The chain combines TRBV18 with TRBJ1-1, with D unresolved. The CDR3 has 15 amino acids. V was pared by 6 bases and J by 4 bases, with 18 bases between. Germline V gives CDR1 KGHSH, CDR2 LQKENI. CDR3 loop: CASSEGPLSFTEAFF. As DNA, the CDR3 is TGTGCCAGCTCGGAGGGTCCGCTTAGCTTCACTGAAGCTTTCTTT.

The chain recombines TRBV6-6 with TRBJ1-2; 8 nucleotides align to TRBD1. The junction had 3 bases not matched to a gene; V was cut back by 2 bases and J by 4 bases. The CDR3 totals 14 residues. CDR1 MNHNY and CDR2 SVGAGI come from the germline V gene (reference sequence). The CDR3 region is CASSYLGTGYGYTF. DNA for the CDR3: TGTGCCAGCAGTTACCTTGGGACAGGCTATGGCTACACCTTC.

The chain couples TRBV11-2 to TRBJ2-7; 8 bases line up with TRBD2. The CDR3 is made up of 14 amino acids. CDR1 SGHAT and CDR2 FQNNGV come from the germline V gene. V trimming: 4 bases; J trimming: 5 bases; junction bases outside the gene matches: 7. The CDR3 loop reads CASSSGTRINEQYF. The CDR3 DNA follows: TGTGCCAGCAGCTCCGGGACTAGAATAAACGAGCAGTACTTC. Combining the CDR3 with reference TRBV11-2 and TRBJ2-7 gives the whole variable domain EAGVAQSPRYKIIEKRQSVAFWCNPISGHATLYWYQQILGQGPKLLIQFQNNGVVDDSQLPKDRFSAERLKGVDSTLKIQPAKLEDSAVYLCASSSGTRINEQYFGPGTRLTVT.

The chain carries TRBV10-3 and TRBJ2-3; 12 nucleotides agree with TRBD2. Germline assignment: CDR1 ENHRY and CDR2 SYGVKD. V shed 4 bases, J shed 2 bases, and the junction held 4 bases outside the gene matches. The CDR3 contains 16 residues. CDR3 sequence reads: CAISGTSGALTDTQYF. The CDR3 DNA sequence: TGTGCCATCAGTGGGACTAGCGGGGCGCTCACAGATACGCAGTATTTT.

V gene TRBV9 combines with J gene TRBJ2-3, with 10 bases lining up with TRBD2. Germline CDR1 SGDLS, CDR2 YYNGEE. CDR3 length: 19 amino acids. V gave up 0 bases and J gave up 0 bases; unmatched junction bases: 10. The CDR3 region has the DNA TGTGCCAGCAGCGTAGCTACCCCCACTAGCGGGATAAGCACAGATACGCAGTATTTT. This sequence encodes CASSVATPTSGISTDTQYF.

This clone occurred once. V usage is TRBV7-2 and J usage is TRBJ2-3; TRBD2 matches at 12 bases. CDR3 length: 18 residues. The V and J ends lost 1 base and 5 bases, in that order; junction bases with no gene match: 10. The germline V gene has CDR1 SGHTA and CDR2 FQGNSA. The CDR3 region is CASSLGLSSGREGDTQYF. The CDR3 bases are TGTGCCAGCAGCTTAGGTCTTTCTAGCGGGAGGGAAGGAGATACGCAGTATTTT.

V usage is TRBV5-1 and J usage is TRBJ1-1; D is possibly TRBD1 (5 bases). There are 16 residues in the CDR3. The V gene's germline CDR1 is SGHRS and CDR2 YFSETQ. V was cut by 1 base and J by 5 bases, with 18 bases left in between. In DNA, the CDR3 is TGCGCCAGCAGCTTGAAATTTTCGCAGGGAAAGACTGAAGCTTTCTTT. As protein: CASSLKFSQGKTEAFF. Using reference TRBV5-1 and TRBJ1-1 for the parts outside the CDR3, the full variable domain is KAGVTQTPRYLIKTRGQQVTLSCSPISGHRSVSWYQQTPGQGLQFLFEYFSETQRNKGNFPGRFSGRQFSNSRSEMNVSTLELGDSALYLCASSLKFSQGKTEAFFGQGTRLTVV.

V usage is TRBV4-2 and J usage is TRBJ1-1; no clear D gene. CDR1 is LGHNA and CDR2 is YNFKEQ in the germline V gene. The CDR3 spans 16 residues. Trimming stripped 4 bases from V and 2 bases from J, with 17 bases between. In DNA form, the CDR3 reads TGTGCCAGCAGCCTTAAGGGAGGCAGTCCAAACACTGAAGCTTTCTTT. Amino acid sequence: CASSLKGGSPNTEAFF.

This clone was observed a handful of times. The chain couples TRBV28 to TRBJ1-5, with 7 bases that match TRBD1. Per the germline V gene, CDR1 is MDHEN and CDR2 is SYDVKM. This CDR3 comprises 14 residues. The ends lost 6 bases at V and 1 base at J; junction bases unmatched: 3. CDR3 sequence: CASRPGQSNQPQHF. The CDR3 nucleotides are TGTGCCAGCAGGCCGGGACAGAGCAATCAGCCCCAGCATTTT.

The CDR3 loop reads CASSPPASDEQFF. CDR3 nucleotide sequence: TGTGCCAGCTCACCTCCTGCTAGCGATGAGCAGTTCTTC. The rearrangement joins TRBV18 to TRBJ2-1, with a weak D call TRBD2 (6 bases). Germline loops: CDR1 KGHSH, CDR2 LQKENI. The CDR3 sequence is 13 residues long. The V and J ends lost 3 bases and 8 bases respectively, with 11 bases between them.

The CDR3 protein is CSVGTGGEQPQHF. Here the CDR3 DNA reads TGCAGCGTTGGGACAGGGGGCGAACAGCCCCAGCATTTT. The V and J genes are TRBV29-1 and TRBJ1-5, with TRBD1 identical over 11 bases. Trimming at V came to 4 bases and at J to 7 bases, leaving 3 bases not matched to a gene. The CDR3 runs to 13 residues. Germline V CDR1 and CDR2: SQVTM, ANQGSEA. Using reference TRBV29-1 and TRBJ1-5 for the parts outside the CDR3, the full variable domain is SAVISQKPSRDICQRGTSLTIQCQVDSQVTMMFWYRQQPGQSLTLIATANQGSEATYESGFVIDKFPISRPNLTFSTLTVSNMSPEDSSIYLCSVGTGGEQPQHFGDGTRLSIL.

CDR3: CASSEKREINTGELFF. The DNA for the CDR3 is TGTGCCAGCAGTGAAAAACGGGAGATAAACACCGGGGAGCTGTTTTTT. The chain joins TRBV6-1 to TRBJ2-2; D is perhaps TRBD2 (6 bases). Trimming pared 2 bases from V and 2 bases from J, leaving 12 bases between. The germline gives CDR1 MNHNS, CDR2 SASEGT. This CDR3 comprises 16 residues.

This clone was found once. V gene TRBV19 combines with J gene TRBJ2-2, with D unresolved. CDR1 and CDR2 (germline): LNHDA, SQIVND (reference sequence). Trimming left V 5 bases short and J 4 bases short, with 5 bases between. The CDR3 length is 12 residues. The CDR3 region has the DNA TGTGCCAGTAGTCTAACCACCGGGGAGCTGTTTTTT. It translates to CASSLTTGELFF.